This TCR beta chain was sequenced during a study of glioma-infiltrating T cells after dendritic cell vaccination. Trimming shortened V by 3 bases and J by 0 bases, and 9 bases separated the two germline ends. CDR1 is SGDLS and CDR2 is YYNGEE in the germline V gene. The CDR3 length is 14 residues. No glioblastoma patient carried an isocitrate dehydrogenase mutation. Using immunoSEQ multiplex PCR, the repertoire was profiled, and TCRdb retains in-frame clones only, with some absent. The profile covers about 99,000 clones, with about four fifths appearing a single time and around 12% taken by the ten largest.

This clonotype was sampled from a human donor with glioblastoma. The sequencing used blood, collected before dendritic cell vaccination. This rearrangement joins TRBV9 to TRBJ1-1; D gene ambiguous. The CDR3 is CASSAGTLNTEAFF. CDR3 bases: TGTGCCAGCAGCGCAGGCACATTGAACACTGAAGCTTTCTTT.